This entry describes one T cell receptor beta chain. Antigen unknown. CD4+ naive, central memory, regulatory and stem cell-like memory subsets were isolated by sorting on CD45RO/CCR7/CD25/CD127/CD95/CD27. This record belongs to a study of beta chain features in type 1 diabetes. Background on the study: All samples together contributed 100 million to 120 million sorted cells for examination. Findings and limits, study-wide: Relative to healthy donors, patients appeared to have naive, central memory and Treg TCRB repertoires that were more similar. When Type 1 diabetes patients were examined, their TCRB CDR3s proved moderately but significantly shorter in all four CD4+ subsets. A pattern of fewer insertions and more deletions at VDJ junctions was seen in type 1 diabetes patients.

This CDR3 is built from 17 residues. In germline, CDR1 is LNHDA, CDR2 SQIVND (reference sequence). Trimming took 1 base from V and 1 from J; bases not matched to a gene: 8. Since all of the isolated RNA was reverse transcribed, expressed TCRB transcripts were what got sequenced. Some clones are missing from TCRdb's copy, which holds only in-frame ones; the method was immunoSEQ multiplex PCR. The sample includes over 200,000 clones, approximately 11% of them seen just once. Material: naive CD4+ T cells from blood. This rearrangement joins TRBV19 to TRBJ2-3; 7 positions match TRBD2. The receptor comes from a man aged 30 to 39 with type 1 diabetes. CDR3 DNA sequence: TGTGCCAGTAGTATAGGAGCGGGGCTTCTTGGCACAGATACGCAGTATTTT. Protein: CASSIGAGLLGTDTQYF. Drawing the rest from reference TRBV19 and TRBJ2-3, the complete variable domain is DGGITQSPKYLFRKEGQNVTLSCEQNLNHDAMYWYRQDPGQGLRLIYYSQIVNDFQKGDIAEGYSVSREKKESFPLTVTSAQKNPTAFYLCASSIGAGLLGTDTQYFGPGTRLTVL.